These T cell receptor beta chains were read from a single sample in a study of PD-L1 blockade in urothelial cancer. This table comes from immunoSEQ multiplex PCR, and its TCRdb copy is limited to in-frame clones, with some not included. This table holds tens of thousands of clones, roughly four fifths found once. Sequenced material: PBMCs, taken around atezolizumab (anti-PD-L1) treatment. These receptors originate from a man in his 70s with urothelial cancer. Each CDR3 is given with its conserved first and last residue. Each record gives: D gene, clone size, J gene, V gene, CDR3 protein, CDR3 DNA. The D gene is left open where the match is weak. Clone sizes are given selectively: once, few, many, or a class where the clone is expanded.

d_gene: -
abundance: -
j_gene: TRBJ2-5
v_gene: TRBV5-5
CDR3aa: CASSLPGKETQYF
CDR3nt: TGTGCCAGCAGCTTGCCAGGGAAAGAGACCCAGTACTTC

d_gene: TRBD2
abundance: -
j_gene: TRBJ2-2
v_gene: TRBV6-5
CDR3aa: CASRGLSKNTGELFF
CDR3nt: TGTGCCAGCAGGGGACTATCGAAGAACACCGGGGAGCTGTTTTTT

d_gene: -
abundance: -
j_gene: TRBJ1-1
v_gene: TRBV2
CDR3aa: CASSELGAFTPDTEAFF
CDR3nt: TGTGCCAGCAGTGAACTGGGGGCGTTTACCCCCGACACTGAAGCTTTCTTT

d_gene: -
abundance: -
j_gene: TRBJ2-5
v_gene: TRBV28
CDR3aa: CASSPPSGAQETQYF
CDR3nt: TGTGCCAGCAGTCCCCCTTCGGGAGCCCAAGAGACCCAGTACTTC

d_gene: TRBD1
abundance: -
j_gene: TRBJ2-7
v_gene: TRBV6-6
CDR3aa: CASSPGQVNYEQYF
CDR3nt: TGTGCCAGCAGCCCGGGACAGGTTAACTACGAGCAGTACTTC

d_gene: -
abundance: -
j_gene: TRBJ2-7
v_gene: TRBV7-7
CDR3aa: CASSPGVDSGKQYF
CDR3nt: TGTGCTAGCAGCCCAGGGGTCGACTCTGGTAAGCAGTACTTC

d_gene: TRBD2
abundance: few
j_gene: TRBJ2-3
v_gene: TRBV10-3
CDR3aa: CAISDPGLAGPGTDTQYF
CDR3nt: TGTGCCATCAGTGACCCGGGACTAGCGGGGCCAGGCACAGATACGCAGTATTTT

d_gene: -
abundance: -
j_gene: TRBJ1-1
v_gene: TRBV19
CDR3aa: CASNHKGPNTEAFF
CDR3nt: TGTGCCAGTAATCATAAGGGGCCGAACACTGAAGCTTTCTTT

d_gene: TRBD2
abundance: -
j_gene: TRBJ2-7
v_gene: TRBV27
CDR3aa: CASSWTSGSYEQYF
CDR3nt: TGTGCCAGCAGCTGGACTAGCGGCTCCTACGAGCAGTACTTC

d_gene: TRBD2
abundance: -
j_gene: TRBJ2-7
v_gene: TRBV6-5
CDR3aa: CASSLSQGGPYEQYF
CDR3nt: TGTGCCAGCAGTCTATCTCAGGGAGGGCCCTACGAGCAGTACTTC

d_gene: TRBD1
abundance: few
j_gene: TRBJ1-2
v_gene: TRBV6-1
CDR3aa: CASNRQGSYGYTF
CDR3nt: TGTGCCAGCAATAGACAGGGGAGCTATGGCTACACCTTC